This TCR beta chain was identified during a study of cytomegalovirus exposure and HLA in healthy donors (dated by TCRdb to about 2017). Regarding the research as a whole: An earlier analysis of roughly 630 of the donors reported roughly 300 Gb of sequence data and around 110 million unique TCR beta sequences from some 180 million T cells. Around 320 gigabases of sequencing data and 80 million or so unique TCR sequences were included in an early release covering 550 to 800 HLA-typed donors. Of the roughly 400 genotyped donors, about 80% fell in the genetic ancestry cluster associated with self-reported Caucasian donors. The study aimed to test whether signatures of past pathogen exposure could be identified by cataloging public T cell receptors. The study profiled the T cell repertoires of 550 to 700 subjects by immunosequencing and related them to cytomegalovirus serostatus. Besides the first cohort of approximately 670 subjects, a separate validation cohort made up of over a hundred different subjects was used. The study combined high-throughput TCR immunosequencing, statistical association of individual TCRs with disease status, and machine learning to predict cytomegalovirus infection status. A later analysis re-analyzed previously published TCR beta repertoires from several hundred donors and added high-resolution HLA genotyping to study TCR occurrence patterns. In the later analysis, no new phenotypic data were used to find candidate immune exposures; instead, reliance was placed on TCR beta sequences and their occurrence across donors. An earlier analysis of fewer than 700 of the donors applied high-throughput TCR beta sequencing to assess whether each TCR beta V gene segment acted as functional or pseudogenic. Donor age, sex, ethnicity and CMV serostatus were compiled alongside the repertoire data. In a later genetic analysis, genome-wide SNP genotypes for about 65% of the roughly 670 donors were used, and that subset was treated as a discovery cohort. Every repertoire in the discovery cohort had been generated on one and the same sequencing platform. HLA typing included class I and class II loci at four-digit resolution. The number of donors typed differed by locus, with about 629-640 for A, B, C, DRB1 and DQB1, more than 500 for DQA1, under 610 for DPA1, and roughly 450 for DPB1. Roughly five DR-DQ haplotypes were treated as single units for association and clustering because of strong linkage in the cohort. On average, over 200,000 unique TCR beta nucleotide sequences were sequenced per donor among a few hundred genotyped donors of the cohort, with about 19% of those sequences being non-productive.

The cohort was made up of approximately 670 healthy bone marrow donors. At the time of sampling, all cohort members were nominally healthy, though unrecorded immune exposures were likely present. The donor was CMV seronegative and was included in the group of under 450 seronegative cohort members. A peripheral blood sample was collected from each donor, and TCR beta sequencing was performed on peripheral blood mononuclear cells. Genomic DNA extraction from the blood cell samples was performed with the Qiagen DNeasy Blood Extraction Kit. Receptor amplification or capture employed the immunoSEQ multiplex PCR assay. For the multiplex PCR, a mixture combining 60 forward primers for TCR Vbeta segments and 13 reverse primers for TCR Jbeta segments was used. The CDR3 region of rearranged TCR beta genes was amplified from genomic DNA by a multiplex PCR assay. Amplified TCR beta libraries were sequenced as 87-base-pair reads on the Illumina HiSeq System. Per the original workflow: A later analysis tallied 70 million to 100 million unique TCR beta chains across the 640 or so repertoires, and around 9.9 million of those chains were shared by two or more donors. Raw reads were error-corrected and collapsed into unique sequences with a nearest-neighbor algorithm that merged closely related sequences to remove PCR and sequencing errors. CDR3 sequences were aligned to IMGT reference sequences to assign V, D and J gene segments. For a sequence to be retained, at least a six-nucleotide match to both a V gene segment and a J gene segment was required. Rearrangements were called productive when the CDR3 lacked stop codons and stayed in frame with V and J; all others were non-productive. CDR3 was defined by IMGT convention, running from the second conserved V-encoded cysteine to the conserved J-encoded phenylalanine. The earlier analysis of about 620 of the donors excluded sequences that lacked an unambiguous match to a single V gene segment. An earlier analysis of just under 600 of the donors called V segments functional above 56.7% productive rearrangements and segregating when the between-donor standard deviation exceeded 5%. A statistical classification framework was built for diagnosing cytomegalovirus status from the catalog of TCR beta chain sequences. In a later analysis, V and J genes were assigned by comparing TCR nucleotide sequences against IMGT/GENE-DB human TR gene sequences. The TCRdist pipeline was used in a later analysis to assign CDR3 sequences and most-parsimonious VDJ recombination scenarios. In a later analysis, each TCR beta chain was defined by its CDR3 amino acid sequence together with its V-gene family, and reads without a unique V-gene family were excluded. To address suspected cross-contamination and a sequencing artifact, a later analysis removed several hundred highly shared, low-generation-probability nucleotide sequences. A later analysis calculated a clonal expansion index for each public chain from normalized within-repertoire ranks of inferred template counts. Generation probabilities in a later analysis came from a VDJ recombination model fitted to out-of-frame rearrangements, and those results were checked against IGoR. Hypergeometric tests were used in a later analysis to score TCR-TCR, TCR-HLA and TCR-CMV co-occurrence, with a repertoire-size bias correction applied to the TCR pairs. False discovery rates were estimated in a later analysis by permuting HLA or CMV assignments 20 times. A later analysis grouped co-occurring TCRs with DBSCAN, adding TCRdist sequence similarity when clustering within HLA-allele-positive subsets. Repertoires with fewer than 30,000 or more than 120,000 public chains, plus five repertoires with anomalous nucleotide sharing, were excluded from co-occurrence clustering. Imported from immuneACCESS, the table was reduced by TCRdb to in-frame sequences with V and J called. These copies leave out some clones; in studies compared against another copy, an unresolved V gene accounts for under half, and the cause of the remainder is not known. The V and J calls and clone size were taken over from that table, and D and trimming were inferred from the DNA. Counted in this sample were about 130,000 clones; 80% to 85% of them appeared once. Jointly, the top ten make up about 1% of the sample.

The CDR3 numbers 14 residues from cysteine through phenylalanine. Only the CDR3 DNA stays, 42 bases, in frame from base 1. V ends up 4 bases short and J 4 bases short, with an unmatched junction base count of 4. From a lookup of the germline V gene, CDR1 and CDR2 are SGDLS and YYNGEE. For this clone: Its antigen remains undetermined. Nothing much larger sits one base from this clone, and base qualities are not available.

The research as a whole found: A cluster of highly shared sequence variants was judged likely to represent a technical artifact of the sequencing pipeline. Roughly uniform sequencing depth across donors was assumed in presence/absence analyses, although this assumption may not hold. Several of the top co-occurrence clusters appeared to be linked to parvovirus B19, influenza, CMV and Epstein-Barr virus, according to a later analysis. Because the 87-base-pair reads could not distinguish some IMGT-functional V segments, including TRBV6-2 and TRBV6-3, those segments were excluded. Cytomegalovirus status was reported to be diagnosed by the classifier with high specificity and sensitivity in both the original and validation cohorts. Most TCR sequences were observed very rarely across donors, whereas some public TCRs were present in many individuals. It was suggested by the authors that the approach could potentially be generalized to other disease states and immunological phenotypes. A total of roughly 160 TCR beta chains were listed by the study as associated with cytomegalovirus. The only immune exposure information available for the cohort was CMV serostatus. A further reported finding was that TCR beta sequences accurately predicted the HLA-A and HLA-B alleles for most subjects in the first cohort. Because HLA typing was missing for some donors at each locus, association tests included only the typed subset. Broadly in line with IMGT annotations, most TCR beta V segments showed up in productive rearrangements about 87% or about 30% of the time in an earlier analysis of several hundred of the donors. Correlated functional status among segregating V segments might be attributable to linkage disequilibrium, but an unknown experimental factor could not be ruled out. In this cohort, only TCR beta chains were sequenced, and detectable features were limited by the absence of alpha or paired-chain data. Specific HLA alleles were associated with 15,000 to 20,000 TCR beta sequences at a false discovery rate of 0.05 in a later analysis. Because counts were too low, about 18 rarely observed V segments, including chromosome 9 orphons, were excluded from the earlier analysis of 500 to 700 of the donors. In vitro tests confirmed that a few of the cytomegalovirus-associated TCR beta chains recognize cytomegalovirus antigens. Strong co-occurrence of HLA alleles, especially DR and DQ, made assigning TCR associations to individual alleles difficult. In a later analysis, most CMV-associated TCR beta chains were found to appear HLA-restricted, with HLA associations seemingly driven largely by CMV exposure. An association between a missense DCLRE1C variant and V-gene and J-gene trimming of TCR beta chains was found in a later genetic analysis and replicated in an independent cohort. In a later genetic analysis, fewer N-insertions in productive TCRs were reported among donors in an Asian-associated ancestry cluster than the roughly 700-donor mean. According to a later analysis, TCR association rates differed among HLA loci, with DRB1 alleles showing the most associated TCRs and HLA-C alleles showing the fewest. Compared with equally common non-associated chains, HLA-associated TCR beta chains in a later analysis were more clonally expanded and had lower generation probabilities.

The receptor was derived from a woman in her thirties in good health and CMV-seronegative. Sequenced material: PBMCs. The chain is made from TRBV9 and TRBJ2-3, with 9 central nucleotides matching TRBD1. The CDR3 protein sequence reads: CASSQRTGADTQYF. The nucleotide sequence is TGTGCCAGCAGCCAACGGACAGGGGCAGATACGCAGTATTTT.